These T cell receptor beta chains were read from a single sample in a study of blood T cell repertoires in COVID-19. Sequenced by immunoSEQ multiplex PCR; TCRdb stores in-frame clones only, minus some. The sample comprises 270,000 or so clones, 85% of which are singletons, and approximately 12% rests with the top ten. The sample comprised peripheral blood. These receptors were obtained from a human donor in a cohort sampled during active COVID-19. The CDR3 runs from the conserved cysteine through the conserved F or W. The D gene is left open where the match is weak. For some rows the clone size is stated as once, few or many, or as a class when expanded; others skip it.

v_gene	abundance	j_gene	d_gene	CDR3nt	CDR3aa
TRBV7-9	few	TRBJ2-1	TRBD2	TGTGCCAGCAGCTTAATGGGACTAGCGGACAATGAGCAGTTCTTC	CASSLMGLADNEQFF
TRBV7-2	-	TRBJ2-2	-	TGTGCCAGCAGCTTTGAGACTACCTCCACCGGGGAGCTGTTTTTT	CASSFETTSTGELFF
TRBV28	-	TRBJ2-5	TRBD1	TGTGCCAGCAGTGCCATGGGACAGTCTAAAGAGACCCAGTACTTC	CASSAMGQSKETQYF
TRBV2	-	TRBJ1-1	-	TGTGCCAGCAGCAGGGAAATGAACACTGAAGCTTTCTTT	CASSREMNTEAFF
TRBV9	-	TRBJ1-2	TRBD1	TGTGCCAGCAGCGTAAGGCAAGGGGGCATCGATGGCTACACCTTC	CASSVRQGGIDGYTF
TRBV29-1	-	TRBJ1-1	-	TGCAGCGTTCGGGTCCCGCGAGGACTTCTCAAGAACACTGAAGCTTTCTTT	CSVRVPRGLLKNTEAFF
TRBV14	-	TRBJ2-3	TRBD2	TGTGCCAGCAGCCAAGACCCGGGACTAGTGCGGGATACGCAGTATTTT	CASSQDPGLVRDTQYF
TRBV2	-	TRBJ2-7	TRBD1	TGTGCCAGCAGCGGACAGGGGGCGACCTACGAGCAGTACTTC	CASSGQGATYEQYF
TRBV27	-	TRBJ1-6	-	TGTGCCAGCAGTTTCCCGAATTCACCCCTCCACTTT	CASSFPNSPLHF
TRBV7-2	-	TRBJ2-7	-	TGTGCCAGCAGCTCAGCTGGACAAATAACGGGCGAGCAGTACTTC	CASSSAGQITGEQYF
TRBV5-1	-	TRBJ2-3	-	TGCGCCAGCACCCAACCCGGACACACAGATACGCAGTATTTT	CASTQPGHTDTQYF
TRBV5-1	few	TRBJ2-2	TRBD1	TGCGCCAGCAGCTTGGGGGGACAGGGCACCGGGGAGCTGTTTTTT	CASSLGGQGTGELFF
TRBV24-1	-	TRBJ1-4	TRBD1	TGTGCCACCAGTACCGGGACAGGGGCAACTAATGAAAAACTGTTTTTT	CATSTGTGATNEKLFF
TRBV2	-	TRBJ1-5	TRBD1	TGTGCCAGCAGCGCCGGGACAGGGGTCAATCAGCCCCAGCATTTT	CASSAGTGVNQPQHF
TRBV18	-	TRBJ1-3	-	TGTGCCAGCTCACCAAGGACTACTGGAAACACCATATATTTT	CASSPRTTGNTIYF
TRBV3-1/TRBV3-2	-	TRBJ2-1	TRBD1	TGTGCCAGCAGCCGGCAGGGGGCTAGGAACAATGAGCAGTTCTTC	CASSRQGARNNEQFF
TRBV4-3	-	TRBJ1-2	-	TGCGCCAGCAGCCAAGATCCCGCGGGGTATGGCTACACCTTC	CASSQDPAGYGYTF
TRBV7-9	-	TRBJ2-7	-	TGTGCCAGCAGCTTAGAGGAATTAGCTTACTACGAGCAGTACTTC	CASSLEELAYYEQYF
TRBV19	-	TRBJ2-3	TRBD2	TGTGCCAGTAGACCTGTAGCGGGAGGACTCAGATCGCAGTATTTT	CASRPVAGGLRSQYF
TRBV28	-	TRBJ2-5	TRBD1	TGTGCCAGCAGGCAATTCGACAGGGCGGAGGAGACCCAGTACTTC	CASRQFDRAEETQYF
TRBV10-2	-	TRBJ2-3	-	TGCGCCAGCAACCGAATACAGGGAGATACGCAGTATTTT	CASNRIQGDTQYF
TRBV7-2	-	TRBJ2-7	-	TGTGCCAGCAGCCCAGGGAGGAGGGAGCAGTACTTC	CASSPGRREQYF
TRBV19	-	TRBJ2-5	-	TGTGCCAGTAGTTCCTCCGGCGGGGGCGACAGGACCCAGTACTTC	CASSSSGGGDRTQYF
TRBV3-1/TRBV3-2	-	TRBJ2-2	-	TGTGCCAGCAGCCAAGAAGAGGGACTTAACACCGGGGAGCTGTTTTTT	CASSQEEGLNTGELFF
TRBV3-1/TRBV3-2	-	TRBJ2-1	-	TGTGCCAGCAGCCAATCGTCCGGTGAGCAGTTCTTC	CASSQSSGEQFF
TRBV5-4	-	TRBJ2-7	TRBD2	TGTGCCAGCAGCAACTCATGGGCGGGAGGGTCCGGTTCCTACGAGCAGTACTTC	CASSNSWAGGSGSYEQYF
TRBV4-1	-	TRBJ1-3	-	TGCGCCAGCAGCCAAGAAGGACAGCCTGGAAACACCATATATTTT	CASSQEGQPGNTIYF
TRBV28	-	TRBJ2-6	-	TGTGCCAGCATAAGAAGCCTACAGTACAGAACCTCTGGGGCCAACGTCCTGACTTTC	CASIRSLQYRTSGANVLTF
TRBV9	-	TRBJ1-3	TRBD1	TGTGCCAGCGGGGGACAGCTCTCTGGAAACACCATATATTTT	CASGGQLSGNTIYF
TRBV7-8	-	TRBJ2-1	-	TGTGCCAGCAGCTTACAATGGGGCGCCGGCAATGAGCAGTTCTTC	CASSLQWGAGNEQFF
TRBV19	-	TRBJ2-4	-	TGTGCCAGTAAGGCCGGGGGAAGATCAAACATTCAGTACTTC	CASKAGGRSNIQYF
TRBV19	-	TRBJ1-5	-	TGTGCCAGCCGCCCGGGCCTGGAGGGGCCCCAGCATTTT	CASRPGLEGPQHF
TRBV4-2	-	TRBJ2-5	-	TGTGCCAGCAGCCAAGTTGGCGGGCCCCAAGGGGAGACCCAGTACTTC	CASSQVGGPQGETQYF
TRBV7-6	-	TRBJ2-1	-	TGTGCCAGCAGCTTAGCGCTAGGGGACAATGAGCAGTTCTTC	CASSLALGDNEQFF
TRBV7-2	-	TRBJ2-3	TRBD2	TGTGCCAGCAGCTCTAGCTTTGGGGGAGGGGCAGATACGCAGTATTTT	CASSSSFGGGADTQYF
TRBV19	-	TRBJ2-6	-	TGTGCCAGCTCGCAGGCAGGGGCCAACGTCCTGACTTTC	CASSQAGANVLTF
TRBV7-3	-	TRBJ1-2	TRBD1	TGTGCCAGCAGCTCTCAGACAGGGAACTATGGCTACACCTTC	CASSSQTGNYGYTF
TRBV4-3	-	TRBJ1-1	-	TGCGCCAGCAGCCAAGGAGCGAACACTGAAGCTTTCTTT	CASSQGANTEAFF
TRBV18	-	TRBJ1-3	-	TGTGCCAGCTCACCAAATAGGGGACACACTGGAAACACCATATATTTT	CASSPNRGHTGNTIYF
TRBV2	-	TRBJ2-3	TRBD2	TGTGCCAGCAAGGGGCCGGGGAGGGCAGATACGCAGTATTTT	CASKGPGRADTQYF
TRBV5-8	-	TRBJ1-2	-	TGTGCCAGCAGCTTCCTACTCCGGGACACCTATGGCTACACCTTC	CASSFLLRDTYGYTF
TRBV4-3	once	TRBJ2-1	TRBD2	TGCGCCAGCAGCCAAGATGGGGGGGAGTGGAATGAGCAGTTCTTC	CASSQDGGEWNEQFF
TRBV4-1	-	TRBJ2-7	-	TGCGCCAGCAGCCAGGAGACCGGGACTCTCACCGAGCAGTACTTC	CASSQETGTLTEQYF
TRBV5-1	-	TRBJ2-1	-	TGCGCCAGCCGCCGGGACACTTACGATGAGCAGTTCTTC	CASRRDTYDEQFF
TRBV7-2	-	TRBJ2-3	TRBD2	TGTGCCAGCAGCTTAGCCGAACCCTCTAGCGGGCCGGGGGGTACGCAGTATTTT	CASSLAEPSSGPGGTQYF